The 30 T cell receptor beta chains given below trace back to one sample, sequenced in a study of blood T cell repertoires in COVID-19. Sequencing used immunoSEQ multiplex PCR; TCRdb keeps in-frame clones, though not all of them. The sample consists of roughly 64,000 clones, roughly 76% of them appearing once. Sequences were obtained from peripheral blood. The origin of the receptors is a human donor in a cohort sampled during active COVID-19.

This rearrangement joins TRBV28 to TRBJ1-1; D is possibly TRBD1 (6 bases). Germline assignment: CDR1 MDHEN and CDR2 SYDVKM. This CDR3 has 13 residues. V was cut by 4 bases and J by 8 bases, with 14 bases left in between. The CDR3 DNA reads TGTGCCAGCAGTTCGGCGGGGGGCGCCGAAGCTTTCTTT. It is translated as CASSSAGGAEAFF.

The rearrangement joins TRBV11-2 to TRBJ2-2; 8 positions match TRBD1. V lost 2 bases and J lost 9; bases outside the gene matches: 5. The CDR3 covers 14 residues. Germline CDR1 is SGHAT and CDR2 is FQNNGV. The chain's CDR3 is CASSLQGATWELFF. The CDR3 DNA is TGTGCCAGCAGCTTACAGGGGGCGACCTGGGAGCTGTTTTTT.

The V call is TRBV6-4, the J call TRBJ2-3; TRBD2 matches 9 bases. Germline lookup yields CDR1 MRHNA and CDR2 SNTAGT. The CDR3 is 15 residues long. V trimming: 6 bases; J trimming: 1 base; junction bases outside the gene matches: 5. CDR3 residues: CASSASSGGTDTQYF. CDR3 DNA sequence: TGTGCCAGCAGCGCCTCTAGCGGGGGCACAGATACGCAGTATTTT.

This clone was recorded a few times. For the CDR3, the DNA is TGTGCCAGCAGCTTAGCGGGGTACAGGACGGCTGACTATGGCTACACCTTC. Its translation is CASSLAGYRTADYGYTF. The J gene is TRBJ1-2, the V gene TRBV7-8, with D perhaps matching TRBD1 (5 bases). The CDR3 contains 17 residues. Trimming took 0 bases from V and 3 from J, leaving 17 bases between them. Germline V gene sequence: CDR1 SGHVS, CDR2 FQNEAQ.

This clone came up once. The chain has TRBV7-9 and TRBJ2-1, with TRBD1 identical over 9 bases. Per germline, CDR1 SEHNR and CDR2 FQNEAQ (reference sequence). J lost 6 bases, V lost 2 bases, and 5 bases had no gene match. The CDR3 extends over 15 amino acids. CDR3 residues: CASSLNGQGTNEQFF. CDR3 nucleotide sequence: TGTGCCAGCAGCTTAAATGGACAGGGGACCAATGAGCAGTTCTTC.

J is TRBJ2-2 and V is TRBV4-3, with D tentatively TRBD1 (6 bases). The V end was cut by 4 bases, the J end by 5 bases, with 11 bases between. Germline V CDR1 and CDR2: LGHNA, YSLEER. The length of the CDR3 is 14 residues. The CDR3 coding sequence is TGCGCCAGCAGCCTGATACAGGGAACCGGGGAGCTGTTTTTT. Translation gives CASSLIQGTGELFF.

V and J are TRBV11-2 and TRBJ1-6; possibly TRBD1 for D (5 bases). The length of the CDR3 is 16 residues. The V end was cut by 0 bases, the J end by 9 bases, with 15 bases between. From germline, CDR1 is SGHAT and CDR2 FQNNGV. The CDR3 region is CASSLDVGKGFSPLHF. Here the CDR3 DNA reads TGTGCCAGCAGCTTAGATGTGGGGAAGGGGTTTTCACCCCTCCACTTT.

The chain links TRBV30 to TRBJ2-5; TRBD2 matches 9 bases. The junction had 12 bases not matched to a gene; V was cut back by 4 bases and J by 6 bases. CDR3 size: 15 residues. Per the germline V gene, CDR1 is GTSNPN and CDR2 is SVGIG (reference sequence). The CDR3 region has the DNA TGTGCCTGGACTATGGCGGGGGGGCCGGGTCAGACCCAGTACTTC. It translates to CAWTMAGGPGQTQYF.

V is TRBV4-2 and J is TRBJ2-5; 10 nucleotides agree with TRBD2. Germline assignment: CDR1 LGHNA and CDR2 YNFKEQ. The CDR3 runs 17 residues. V gave up 1 base and J gave up 6 bases; unmatched junction bases: 11. CDR3 DNA: TGTGCCAGCAGCCAAGGTGGGCAAGCGGGGGGGAAAAAGACCCAGTACTTC. Protein product: CASSQGGQAGGKKTQYF.

The CDR3 here is CASSQGRQAGAYGYTF. In nucleotides, the CDR3 is TGTGCCAGCAGCCAAGGACGGCAGGCGGGAGCCTATGGCTACACCTTC. The V call is TRBV3-1 (or the pseudogene TRBV3-2), the J call TRBJ1-2; no reliable D call. The CDR3 contains 16 residues. V was pared by 1 base and J by 4 bases, with 16 bases between. Germline CDR1 reads LGHDT; CDR2 reads YNNKEL (reference sequence).

The chain carries TRBV25-1 and TRBJ1-4; maybe TRBD1 (5 bases). Germline CDR1 reads MGHDK; CDR2 reads SYGVNS. The CDR3 loop spans 14 amino acids. The ends were cut back, 4 bases at V and 8 bases at J, with 14 bases in the middle. CDR3 nucleotides: TGTGCCAGCAGTGCAAGGGGTTTCGAGGAAAAACTGTTTTTT. This codes for CASSARGFEEKLFF.

The chain is built from TRBV29-1 and TRBJ1-1; perhaps TRBD1 as D (6 bases). Looked up from germline, CDR1 is SQVTM and CDR2 is ANQGSEA. V was trimmed by 7 bases and J by 4 bases, leaving 16 bases between them. The CDR3 has 13 residues. This chain's CDR3 is CSGAGVGGTEAFF. DNA for the CDR3: TGCAGCGGGGCAGGGGTTGGCGGCACTGAAGCTTTCTTT.

This clone has more than one count but fewer than ten. The V and J genes are TRBV7-9 and TRBJ2-3; the D is unclear. Germline CDR1 reads SEHNR; CDR2 reads FQNEAQ (reference sequence). The CDR3 is made up of 14 amino acids. Trimming shortened V by 1 base and J by 0 bases, and 5 bases separated the two germline ends. CDR3 sequence reads: CASSLGRSTDTQYF. For the CDR3, the DNA is TGTGCCAGCAGCTTAGGGCGGAGCACAGATACGCAGTATTTT.

This clone was seen only a few times. The chain recombines TRBV28 with TRBJ2-5, with D tentatively TRBD1 (5 bases). CDR1 is MDHEN, CDR2 SYDVKM, per germline. Trimming cost V 11 bases and J 10 bases, with 8 bases left between them. CDR3 length equals 8 residues. The CDR3 nucleotides read TGTGCCGATAGGGGCCAGTACTTC. It yields the protein CADRGQYF.

V gene TRBV9 combines with J gene TRBJ1-1; the D gene is possibly TRBD1 (6 bases). V dropped 5 bases and J dropped 0 bases, with 11 bases sitting between them. The CDR3 is 14 amino acids. The germline V gene has CDR1 SGDLS and CDR2 YYNGEE. The CDR3 spells CASSPGQLNTEAFF. In DNA, the CDR3 is TGTGCCAGCAGTCCGGGACAATTGAACACTGAAGCTTTCTTT.

This clone was counted a single time. The chain carries TRBV12-2 and TRBJ2-5; TRBD1, as called in the table, went unchecked against the DNA. TRBV12-2 is reported as a pseudogene. The length of the CDR3 is 16 residues. The CDR3 DNA follows: TGTGCAAGTCGCTTAGTTGGGACAGGGGGCAATGAGACCCAGTACTTC. This gives the protein CASRLVGTGGNETQYF.

This clone has a handful of counts. The chain has TRBV3-1 (or the pseudogene TRBV3-2) and TRBJ1-4, with a possible D match to TRBD1 (6 bases). Per the germline V gene, CDR1 is LGHDT and CDR2 is YNNKEL (reference sequence). V gave up 6 bases and J gave up 7 bases, with 15 bases separating them. This CDR3 comprises 14 residues. The DNA for the CDR3 is TGTGCCAGCAGACAGGCGGGGGGCGGTGAAAAACTGTTTTTT. Amino acid sequence: CASRQAGGGEKLFF.

The chain uses TRBV19 and TRBJ2-4; D is undetermined. This CDR3 contains 15 residues. Germline V lookup: CDR1 LNHDA, CDR2 SQIVND (reference sequence). The V end lost 4 bases, the J end lost 7 bases, and 17 bases lay between the germline ends. The CDR3 sequence is CASSRSPSGLNIQYF. The CDR3, as DNA: TGTGCCAGTAGTAGAAGCCCCTCGGGTCTTAACATTCAGTACTTC.

The chain recombines TRBV11-3 with TRBJ2-1, with 9 bases lining up with TRBD1. In germline, CDR1 is SGHNT, CDR2 YENEEA. The CDR3 spans 15 residues. V dropped 5 bases and J dropped 1; count of bases not matched to a gene: 3. CDR3: CASSAGQGSYNEQFF. The CDR3, as DNA: TGTGCCAGCAGCGCGGGACAGGGATCCTACAATGAGCAGTTCTTC.

The chain combines TRBV15 with TRBJ1-6; TRBD1 agrees at 7 bases. V was pared by 5 bases and J by 8 bases, with 9 bases of the junction left unmatched. Per germline, CDR1 LNHNV and CDR2 YYDKDF (reference sequence). This CDR3 is built from 15 residues. The CDR3 bases are TGTGCCACCAGCGGAACAGGGGCATGGGATTCACCCCTCCACTTT. Translation: CATSGTGAWDSPLHF.

The chain employs TRBV19 and TRBJ2-1; 12 bases fit TRBD2. The CDR3 contains 19 residues. CDR1 and CDR2 (germline): LNHDA, SQIVND (reference sequence). V was pared by 5 bases and J by 0 bases, with 11 bases of the junction left unmatched. The CDR3 here is CASSGKLAGGTTSYNEQFF. As DNA, the CDR3 is TGTGCCAGTAGTGGCAAGCTAGCGGGGGGGACCACCTCCTACAATGAGCAGTTCTTC.

The sample holds one count of this clone. This chain joins TRBV19 and TRBJ1-5; D unclear. The germline CDR1 and CDR2 sequences are LNHDA and SQIVND (reference sequence). Trimming shortened V by 5 bases and J by 4 bases, and 24 bases separated the two germline ends. The CDR3 covers 18 residues. The CDR3 reads CASSPLPGVGNLNQPQHF. CDR3 in DNA: TGTGCCAGTAGTCCACTACCCGGGGTGGGAAACTTGAATCAGCCCCAGCATTTT.

The chain links TRBV5-4 to TRBJ1-6, with 9 bases that match TRBD1. Per germline, CDR1 SGHNT and CDR2 YYREEE (reference sequence). V shed 4 bases, J shed 3 bases, and the junction held 2 bases outside the gene matches. The CDR3 totals 15 residues. The CDR3 loop reads CASSRDRVYNSPLHF. The CDR3 DNA reads TGTGCCAGCAGCCGGGACAGGGTCTATAATTCACCCCTCCACTTT.

The J gene is TRBJ2-7, the V gene TRBV28; the match to TRBD1 covers 8 bases. V shed 9 bases and J 6 bases; nucleotides not matched to a gene: 13. Germline CDR1 MDHEN, CDR2 SYDVKM. The CDR3 is 14 amino acids. Here the CDR3 DNA reads TGTGCCAGTACACCCTCGACCCAGGGGGCCGAGCAGTACTTC. Translated: CASTPSTQGAEQYF.

This clone showed up just a few times. This rearrangement joins TRBV2 to TRBJ2-7; 12 bases are shared with TRBD1. The CDR3 is made up of 13 amino acids. Trimming at V came to 10 bases and at J to 6 bases, leaving 7 bases not matched to a gene. The V gene's germline CDR1 is SNHLY and CDR2 FYNNEI. CDR3 in DNA: TGTGCCATACCCGGGACAGGGGGCCGCGAGCAGTACTTC. Translated, it gives CAIPGTGGREQYF.

The gene calls are TRBV11-2 and TRBJ2-5; D remains ambiguous. Germline CDR1 SGHAT, CDR2 FQNNGV. The V gene lost 5 bases and the J gene lost 5 bases, with 15 bases spanning the gap. The CDR3 runs to 14 residues. This CDR3 reads CASSTRNPAETQYF. The CDR3 DNA reads as TGTGCCAGCAGCACCCGGAACCCAGCGGAGACCCAGTACTTC.

This chain uses TRBV5-1 with TRBJ1-1; 8 positions match TRBD1. Germline-derived CDR1 and CDR2 are SGHRS and YFSETQ. This CDR3 spans 16 amino acids. Losses at the gene ends were 4 bases for V and 1 base for J; bases not matched to a gene: 9. The CDR3 DNA is TGCGCCAGCAGCCCTGGAGGCGGACAGGGGAACACTGAAGCTTTCTTT. Translation gives CASSPGGGQGNTEAFF.

In its sample, this clone was seen once. The chain has TRBV3-1 (or the pseudogene TRBV3-2) and TRBJ2-1; D gene unclear. The CDR3 consists of 17 residues. CDR1 is LGHDT, CDR2 YNNKEL, per germline (reference sequence). V shed 0 bases and J shed 1 base, with 13 bases lying between them. The CDR3 reads CASSQDLSRKSYNEQFF. The CDR3 bases are TGTGCCAGCAGCCAAGATCTAAGTAGAAAATCCTACAATGAGCAGTTCTTC.

The rearrangement links TRBV11-2 to TRBJ2-2; 8 nucleotides agree with TRBD2. The CDR3 runs to 16 residues. CDR1 is SGHAT, CDR2 FQNNGV, per germline. Germline trimming cut 0 bases from V and 4 bases from J; bases unmatched to any gene: 4. This CDR3 reads CASSLDRRGGTGELFF. Written as DNA, the CDR3 is TGTGCCAGCAGCTTAGACCGACGGGGGGGCACCGGGGAGCTGTTTTTT.

The chain employs TRBV28 and TRBJ1-5; D gene uncertain. Germline V gene lookup returns CDR1 MDHEN and CDR2 SYDVKM. The CDR3 loop spans 14 amino acids. V shed 3 bases and J shed 1 base, with 7 bases lying between them. CDR3: CASSLLLSNQPQHF. The CDR3 DNA sequence: TGTGCCAGCAGTTTGTTACTCAGCAATCAGCCCCAGCATTTT.